The clone carrying this TCR beta chain was observed a few times. Antigen specificity is unknown. The source material, RNA transcripts, was used to amplify TCR beta CDR3 regions. The HTBI primer set drove a first-round RT-PCR of the TCR CDR3. In TCRdb, the multiplex PCR reads were re-called with MiXCR into one record per CDR3 protein. This sample yields 400,000 or so distinct CDR3 sequences, of which more than 12% are seen a single time; around 28% belongs to the top ten. Isolation of PBMCs was performed on 8.5 to 10 ml fresh peripheral blood. These data belong to a study of T cells in Graves' hyperthyroidism and ophthalmopathy. Whole-study findings and limits: Most thyroid-expanded clonotypes above 0.001 were also found in blood. From stable hyperthyroidism, ophthalmopathy was separated by a 13 V-J model. Ophthalmopathy got predicted by the model a median roughly 6.1 months before its onset.

The trim removed 3 bases at V and 5 bases at J, leaving 7 bases unmatched. The CDR3 sequence is 15 residues long. Germline V gene lookup returns CDR1 SGHRS and CDR2 YFSETQ. The specimen sequenced was blood. This clonotype originated in a man aged 50 to 59 with Graves' ophthalmopathy. This chain connects TRBV5-1 to TRBJ2-3; 9 bases agree with TRBD1. CDR3 protein: CASSSPGQGLDTQYF. In nucleotides, the CDR3 is TGCGCCAGCAGCTCGCCGGGACAGGGCCTAGATACGCAGTATTTT.